The clone carrying this T cell receptor (beta chain) has only a few counts. Antigen unknown. This sample is part of a study of early T cells in non-severe SARS-CoV-2 infection. The overall study: Chains were not paired, and sequencing was done on bulk RNA from unsorted whole blood.

Unique molecular identifiers (one per individual cDNA molecule) were attached. TCRdb reprocessed the 5' RACE reads with MiXCR, giving one entry per CDR3 protein. The sample holds approximately 83,000 distinct CDR3 sequences; 14% to 15% are singletons and the top ten take roughly 9.8%. Study-wide results and caveats: VDJdb-based annotation leaned toward anti-spike CD8 responses and missed private and CD4 specificities.

The CDR3 runs to 16 residues. V lost 1 base, J lost 5 bases, and 18 bases lay in between. The germline CDR1 and CDR2 sequences are PRHDT and FYEKMQ (reference sequence). The sequence was collected from an adult who was a healthcare worker with PCR-confirmed SARS-CoV-2 infection or an uninfected control (not recorded which). Source material: whole blood. V and J are TRBV13 and TRBJ2-7; D remains unclear. The CDR3 spells CASSLVRTAVSHEQYF. CDR3 in DNA: TGTGCCAGCAGCTTAGTTCGAACTGCCGTGTCCCACGAGCAGTACTTC.